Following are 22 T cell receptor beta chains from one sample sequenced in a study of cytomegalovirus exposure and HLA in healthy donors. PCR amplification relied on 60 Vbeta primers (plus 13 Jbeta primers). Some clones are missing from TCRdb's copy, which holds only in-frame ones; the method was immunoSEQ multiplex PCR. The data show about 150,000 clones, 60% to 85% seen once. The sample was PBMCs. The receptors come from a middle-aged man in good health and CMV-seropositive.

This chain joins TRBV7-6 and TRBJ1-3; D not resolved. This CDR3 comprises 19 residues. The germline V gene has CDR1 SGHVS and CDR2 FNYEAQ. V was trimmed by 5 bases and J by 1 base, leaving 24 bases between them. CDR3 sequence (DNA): TGTGCCAGCAGCCTCACTAGGGCGCCCGGCACCACATCTGGAAACACCATATATTTT. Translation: CASSLTRAPGTTSGNTIYF.

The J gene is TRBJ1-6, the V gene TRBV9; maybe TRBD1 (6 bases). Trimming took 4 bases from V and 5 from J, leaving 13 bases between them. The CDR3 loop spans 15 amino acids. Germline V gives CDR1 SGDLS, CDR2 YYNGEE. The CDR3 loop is CASSPRTDHNSPLHF. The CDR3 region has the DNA TGTGCCAGCAGCCCCCGGACAGACCATAATTCACCCCTCCACTTT.

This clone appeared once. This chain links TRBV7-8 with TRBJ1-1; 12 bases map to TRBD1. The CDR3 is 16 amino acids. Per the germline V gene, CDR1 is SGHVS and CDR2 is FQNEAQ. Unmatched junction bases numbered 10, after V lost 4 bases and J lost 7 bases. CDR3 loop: CASSSFGDRGRNEAFF. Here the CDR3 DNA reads TGTGCCAGCAGCTCCTTCGGGGACAGGGGGCGGAATGAAGCTTTCTTT.

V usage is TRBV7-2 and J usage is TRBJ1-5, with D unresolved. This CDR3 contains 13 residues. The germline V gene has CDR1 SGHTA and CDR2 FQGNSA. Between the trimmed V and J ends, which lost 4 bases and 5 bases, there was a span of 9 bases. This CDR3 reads CASSSLGDQPQHF. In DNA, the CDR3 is TGTGCCAGCAGCTCCCTCGGTGATCAGCCCCAGCATTTT.

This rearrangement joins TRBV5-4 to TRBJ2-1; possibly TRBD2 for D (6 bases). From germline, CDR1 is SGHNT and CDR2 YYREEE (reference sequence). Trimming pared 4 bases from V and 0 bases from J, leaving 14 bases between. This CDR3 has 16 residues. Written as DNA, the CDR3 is TGTGCCAGCAGCGTGGGGGGAGCAAGCTCCTACAATGAGCAGTTCTTC. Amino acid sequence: CASSVGGASSYNEQFF. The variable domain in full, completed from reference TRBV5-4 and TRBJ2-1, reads ETGVTQSPTHLIKTRGQQVTLRCSSQSGHNTVSWYQQALGQGPQFIFQYYREEENGRGNFPPRFSGLQFPNYSSELNVNALELDDSALYLCASSVGGASSYNEQFFGPGTRLTVL.

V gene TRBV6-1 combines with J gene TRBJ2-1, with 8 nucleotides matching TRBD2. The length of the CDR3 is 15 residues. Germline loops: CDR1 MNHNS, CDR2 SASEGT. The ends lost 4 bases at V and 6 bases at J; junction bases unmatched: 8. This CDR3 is CASSVYTSGGNEQFF. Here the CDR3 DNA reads TGTGCCAGCAGTGTCTATACTAGCGGAGGCAATGAGCAGTTCTTC.

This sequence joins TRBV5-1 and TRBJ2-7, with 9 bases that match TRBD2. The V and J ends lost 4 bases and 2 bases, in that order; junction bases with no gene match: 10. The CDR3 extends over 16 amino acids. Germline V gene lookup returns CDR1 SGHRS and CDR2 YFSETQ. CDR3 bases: TGCGCCAGCAGCCTTTCGACTAGCGGAGTAACCTACGAGCAGTACTTC. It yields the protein CASSLSTSGVTYEQYF. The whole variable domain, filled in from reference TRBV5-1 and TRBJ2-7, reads KAGVTQTPRYLIKTRGQQVTLSCSPISGHRSVSWYQQTPGQGLQFLFEYFSETQRNKGNFPGRFSGRQFSNSRSEMNVSTLELGDSALYLCASSLSTSGVTYEQYFGPGTRLTVT.

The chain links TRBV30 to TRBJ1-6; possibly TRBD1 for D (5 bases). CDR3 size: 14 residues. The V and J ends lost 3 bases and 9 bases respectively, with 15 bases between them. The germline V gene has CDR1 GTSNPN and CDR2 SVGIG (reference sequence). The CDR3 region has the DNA TGTGCCTGGAGGGGGGGGAGAGGCATTTCACCCCTCCACTTT. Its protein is CAWRGGRGISPLHF.

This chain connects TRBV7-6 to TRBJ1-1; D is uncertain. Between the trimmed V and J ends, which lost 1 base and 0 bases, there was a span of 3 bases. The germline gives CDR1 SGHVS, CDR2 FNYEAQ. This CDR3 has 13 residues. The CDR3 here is CASSLDMNTEAFF. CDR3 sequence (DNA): TGTGCCAGCAGCTTAGACATGAACACTGAAGCTTTCTTT.

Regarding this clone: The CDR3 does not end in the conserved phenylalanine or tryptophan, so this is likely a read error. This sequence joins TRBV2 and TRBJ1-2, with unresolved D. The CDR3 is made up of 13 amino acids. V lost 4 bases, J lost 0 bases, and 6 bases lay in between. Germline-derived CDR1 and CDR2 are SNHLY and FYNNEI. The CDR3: CASSGYTNYGYTV. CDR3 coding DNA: TGTGCCAGCAGTGGGTATACTAACTATGGCTACACCGTC.

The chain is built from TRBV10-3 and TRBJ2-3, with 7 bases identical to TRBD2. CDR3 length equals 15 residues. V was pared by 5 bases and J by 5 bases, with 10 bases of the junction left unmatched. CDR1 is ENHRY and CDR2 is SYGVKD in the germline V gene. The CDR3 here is CAISPAGRAEDTQYF. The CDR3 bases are TGTGCCATCAGTCCAGCGGGGAGGGCGGAAGATACGCAGTATTTT.

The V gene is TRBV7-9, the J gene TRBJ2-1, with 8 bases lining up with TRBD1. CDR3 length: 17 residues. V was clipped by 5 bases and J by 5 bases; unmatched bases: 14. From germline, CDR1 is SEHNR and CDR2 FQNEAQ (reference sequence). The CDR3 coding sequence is TGTGCCAGCAGCCAGACAGGGGTGGGTAGGGCTGACAATGAGCAGTTCTTC. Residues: CASSQTGVGRADNEQFF.

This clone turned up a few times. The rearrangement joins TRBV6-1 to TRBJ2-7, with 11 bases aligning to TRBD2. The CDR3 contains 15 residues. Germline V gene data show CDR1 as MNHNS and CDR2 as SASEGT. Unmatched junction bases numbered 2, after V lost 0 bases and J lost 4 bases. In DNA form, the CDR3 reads TGTGCCAGCAGTGAAGCCGGGACTAGCGGTTACGAGCAGTACTTC. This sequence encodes CASSEAGTSGYEQYF.

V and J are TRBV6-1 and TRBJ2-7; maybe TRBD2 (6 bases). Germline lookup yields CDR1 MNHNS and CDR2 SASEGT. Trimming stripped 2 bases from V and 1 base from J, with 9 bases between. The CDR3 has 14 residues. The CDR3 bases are TGTGCCAGCAGTGAATTGGGACTGTCCTACGAGCAGTACTTC. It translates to CASSELGLSYEQYF.

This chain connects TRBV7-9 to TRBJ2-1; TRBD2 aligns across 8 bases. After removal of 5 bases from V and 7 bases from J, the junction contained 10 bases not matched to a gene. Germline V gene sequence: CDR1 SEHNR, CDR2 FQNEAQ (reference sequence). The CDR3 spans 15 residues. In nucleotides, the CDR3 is TGTGCCAGCAGCCCCAGGGCGGGAGGTTTGAATGAGCAGTTCTTC. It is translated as CASSPRAGGLNEQFF.

DNA for the CDR3: TGTGCCCGAGGGGGAGACCCCCAGCAGTACTTC. It specifies CARGGDPQQYF. The chain combines TRBV10-3 with TRBJ2-7; a possible D gene is TRBD1 (6 bases). Per germline, CDR1 ENHRY and CDR2 SYGVKD. Trimming stripped 11 bases from V and 8 bases from J, with 16 bases between. CDR3 size: 11 residues.

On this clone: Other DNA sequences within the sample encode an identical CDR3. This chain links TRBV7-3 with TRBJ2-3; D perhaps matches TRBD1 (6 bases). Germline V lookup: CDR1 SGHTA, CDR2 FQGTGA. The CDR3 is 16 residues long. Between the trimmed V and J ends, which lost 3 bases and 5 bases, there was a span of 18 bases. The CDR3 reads CASSFGQTPFGDTQYF. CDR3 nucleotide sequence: TGTGCCAGCAGCTTCGGACAGACTCCTTTCGGAGATACGCAGTATTTT.

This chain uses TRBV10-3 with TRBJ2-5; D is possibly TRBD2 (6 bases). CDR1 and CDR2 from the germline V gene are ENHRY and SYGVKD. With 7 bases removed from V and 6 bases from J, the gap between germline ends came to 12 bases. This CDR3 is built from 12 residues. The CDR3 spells CAITNGSQTQYF. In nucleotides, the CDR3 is TGTGCCATCACTAACGGGAGTCAGACCCAGTACTTC.

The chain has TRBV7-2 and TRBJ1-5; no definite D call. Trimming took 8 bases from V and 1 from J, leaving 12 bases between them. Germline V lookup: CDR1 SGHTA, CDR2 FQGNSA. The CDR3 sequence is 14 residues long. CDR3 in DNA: TGTGCCAGCTCTATGACACCCAGCAATCAGCCCCAGCATTTT. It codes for CASSMTPSNQPQHF.

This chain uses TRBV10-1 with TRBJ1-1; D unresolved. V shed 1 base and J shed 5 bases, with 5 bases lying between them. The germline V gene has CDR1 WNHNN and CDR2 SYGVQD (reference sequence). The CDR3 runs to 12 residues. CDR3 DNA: TGCGCCAGCAGTGAGTACGGGACTGAAGCTTTCTTT. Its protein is CASSEYGTEAFF.

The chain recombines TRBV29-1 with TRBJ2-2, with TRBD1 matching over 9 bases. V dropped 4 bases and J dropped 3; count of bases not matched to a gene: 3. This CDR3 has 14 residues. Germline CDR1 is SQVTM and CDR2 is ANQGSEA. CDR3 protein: CSVGGTGYTGELFF. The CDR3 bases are TGCAGCGTTGGGGGGACAGGGTACACCGGGGAGCTGTTTTTT.

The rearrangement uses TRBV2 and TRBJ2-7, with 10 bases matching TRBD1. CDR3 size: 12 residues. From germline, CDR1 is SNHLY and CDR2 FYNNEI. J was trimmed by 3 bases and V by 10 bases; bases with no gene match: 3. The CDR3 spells CATGQGRYEQYF. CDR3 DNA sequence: TGTGCCACGGGACAGGGGCGCTACGAGCAGTACTTC.